A selection of T cell receptor beta chains follows, all from one sample in a study of T cell responses to AZD1222 COVID-19 vaccine. TCRdb's copy holds only in-frame clones and misses some; the assay was immunoSEQ multiplex PCR. The sample shows under 50,000 clones, 88% of them seen only once. The sequenced sample was peripheral blood, obtained 28 days after the second dose of the MenACWY control vaccine. The source of these receptors is an adult who received the MenACWY meningococcal vaccine as a control. Both conserved end residues are part of each CDR3. D genes are given only for firm matches. A clone size is listed for some rows: how often the clone was seen (once, few, many), or a class if it is expanded.

TRBJ2-1 NA NA TRBV6-5 CASRTTRDSYNEQFF TGTGCCAGCAGAACAACTAGAGACTCCTACAATGAGCAGTTCTTC
TRBJ2-7 NA NA TRBV5-4 CASSLGGGYEQYF TGTGCCAGCAGCTTGGGCGGAGGATACGAGCAGTACTTC
TRBJ2-7 NA NA TRBV2 CASSASWREQYF TGTGCCAGCAGTGCAAGTTGGAGGGAGCAGTACTTC
TRBJ1-6 NA TRBD1 TRBV25-1 CASSWDRDSSPLHF TGTGCCAGCAGTTGGGACAGGGATAGTTCACCCCTCCACTTT
TRBJ2-3 few TRBD2 TRBV7-3 CASSFGGADTQYF TGTGCCAGCAGCTTTGGGGGGGCAGATACGCAGTATTTT
TRBJ2-5 once NA TRBV6-6 CASSYQGSQLETQYF TGTGCCAGCAGTTACCAGGGTTCACAGTTGGAGACCCAGTACTTC
TRBJ1-6 NA NA TRBV3-1/TRBV3-2 CASSQGIDRSPLHF TGTGCCAGCAGCCAGGGAATAGACAGATCACCCCTCCACTTT
TRBJ2-1 once TRBD2 TRBV6-2/TRBV6-3 CASSFSTSGQFF TGTGCCAGCAGTTTTTCGACTAGCGGGCAGTTCTTC
TRBJ2-7 NA NA TRBV11-2 CASSLLLEQYF TGTGCCAGCAGCTTATTACTCGAGCAGTACTTC
TRBJ1-1 NA TRBD1 TRBV6-2/TRBV6-3 CASSYPGTAREAFF TGTGCCAGCAGTTACCCCGGGACAGCAAGAGAAGCTTTCTTT
TRBJ2-2 few TRBD1 TRBV28 CASSSDRGNTGELFF TGTGCCAGCAGTTCGGACAGGGGGAACACCGGGGAGCTGTTTTTT
TRBJ2-3 NA TRBD2 TRBV19 CASSILAGEGTQYF TGTGCCAGTAGTATATTAGCGGGAGAGGGTACGCAGTATTTT
TRBJ2-7 NA TRBD2 TRBV25-1 CASTPGGAYEQYF TGTGCCAGCACCCCGGGGGGGGCCTACGAGCAGTACTTC
TRBJ1-4 NA TRBD1 TRBV4-1 CASSQEGAGGEKLFF TGCGCCAGCAGCCAAGAGGGAGCAGGGGGCGAAAAACTGTTTTTT
TRBJ1-5 once NA TRBV19 CASSEIGPPQHF TGTGCCAGTAGCGAAATCGGGCCGCCCCAGCATTTT
TRBJ2-7 NA NA TRBV3-1/TRBV3-2 CASSQERRRQYF TGTGCCAGCAGCCAAGAGCGCAGAAGGCAGTACTTC
TRBJ2-5 NA TRBD2 TRBV5-1 CASSPRLAGRPETQYF TGCGCCAGCAGCCCCAGGTTAGCGGGGCGCCCCGAGACCCAGTACTTC
TRBJ2-3 NA NA TRBV3-1/TRBV3-2 CASSQGGDTQYF TGTGCCAGCAGCCAAGGTGGCGATACGCAGTATTTT
TRBJ2-7 NA TRBD2 TRBV7-2 CASSRTSGSPYEQYF TGTGCCAGCAGCCGGACTAGCGGGAGCCCGTACGAGCAGTACTTC
TRBJ2-7 NA TRBD1 TRBV5-1 CASSFGTGVDEQYF TGCGCCAGCAGTTTCGGGACAGGGGTCGACGAGCAGTACTTC
TRBJ2-5 NA NA TRBV28 CASSFMGTQATQYF TGTGCCAGCAGTTTTATGGGAACCCAAGCGACCCAGTACTTC
TRBJ1-1 NA NA TRBV30 CAWSRGLKNTEAFF TGTGCCTGGAGTAGGGGCTTAAAGAACACTGAAGCTTTCTTT
TRBJ2-7 NA NA TRBV7-9 CASISTWGSEQYF TGTGCCAGCATCTCTACCTGGGGGTCCGAGCAGTACTTC
TRBJ2-5 NA TRBD2 TRBV7-2 CASSLSGRGETQYF TGTGCCAGCAGCTTGAGCGGGAGAGGGGAGACCCAGTACTTC
TRBJ2-2 NA NA TRBV6-4 CASSDSPIRERPGELFF TGTGCCAGCAGTGACTCACCAATCCGGGAGAGGCCCGGGGAGCTGTTTTTT
TRBJ2-2 NA NA TRBV5-4 CASSFPGTANTGELFF TGTGCCAGCAGCTTCCCCGGGACGGCGAACACCGGGGAGCTGTTTTTT
TRBJ2-1 few NA TRBV27 CASTPAGTYNEQFF TGTGCCAGCACCCCAGCGGGTACCTACAATGAGCAGTTCTTC
TRBJ1-6 NA NA TRBV7-3 CASSLTQQGYSPLHF TGTGCCAGCAGCTTAACGCAACAGGGATATTCACCCCTCCACTTT
TRBJ2-2 NA NA TRBV7-8 CASSHMTGELFF TGTGCCAGCAGCCACATGACCGGGGAGCTGTTTTTT
TRBJ1-5 few NA TRBV2 CASTTTNQPQHF TGTGCCAGCACCACTACGAATCAGCCCCAGCATTTT
TRBJ2-7 few NA TRBV27 CASSLGRVMEQYF TGTGCCAGCAGTTTAGGAAGGGTCATGGAGCAGTACTTC
TRBJ2-2 few NA TRBV11-1 CASSLLAGTGELFF TGTGCCAGCAGTCTCCTAGCTGGCACCGGGGAGCTGTTTTTT
TRBJ2-7 NA TRBD1 TRBV6-1 CASSEASGQGSYEQYF TGTGCCAGCAGTGAAGCATCGGGACAGGGTTCCTACGAGCAGTACTTC
TRBJ2-7 NA NA TRBV5-4 CASRLQLSSYEQYF TGTGCCAGCAGGTTGCAGCTTAGCTCCTACGAGCAGTACTTC
TRBJ2-3 once NA TRBV3-1/TRBV3-2 CASSQDLGGGSGRADTQYF TGTGCCAGCAGCCAAGATCTAGGGGGAGGATCTGGCAGGGCAGATACGCAGTATTTT
TRBJ1-3 NA TRBD1 TRBV18 CASSAGQSGNTIYF TGTGCCAGCTCGGCGGGACAGTCTGGAAACACCATATATTTT
TRBJ2-1 NA NA TRBV7-9 CASSFATTPEPEQFF TGTGCCAGCAGCTTCGCGACTACCCCCGAGCCTGAGCAGTTCTTC
TRBJ2-7 NA NA TRBV28 CASSLYGTPGQSEQYF TGTGCCAGCAGTTTATATGGGACGCCCGGACAGAGCGAGCAGTACTTC
TRBJ2-5 once NA TRBV3-1/TRBV3-2 CASSLRLEETQYF TGTGCCAGCAGCCTACGCCTCGAGGAGACCCAGTACTTC
TRBJ1-5 NA NA TRBV9 CASSATGNQPQHF TGTGCCAGCAGCGCGACAGGTAATCAGCCCCAGCATTTT
TRBJ1-2 NA TRBD1 TRBV27 CASSVGQDKANYGYTF TGTGCCAGCAGCGTCGGACAGGATAAAGCTAACTATGGCTACACCTTC
TRBJ2-1 NA NA TRBV7-3 CASSLSGGSQQFF TGTGCCAGCAGCCTTAGCGGCGGCTCCCAGCAGTTCTTC
TRBJ1-1 few NA TRBV9 CASGPQNVNTEAFF TGTGCCAGTGGACCCCAGAACGTGAACACTGAAGCTTTCTTT
TRBJ2-7 NA TRBD1 TRBV5-6 CASSLYLDRGMSYEQYF TGTGCCAGCAGCTTGTATTTGGACAGGGGTATGTCCTACGAGCAGTACTTC
TRBJ2-2 NA NA TRBV30 CAWSVRGYPSTGELFF TGTGCCTGGAGTGTCCGGGGGTACCCCAGTACCGGGGAGCTGTTTTTT
TRBJ2-3 once NA TRBV28 CASRVRVSTDTQYF TGTGCCAGCAGGGTGCGGGTGAGCACAGATACGCAGTATTTT
TRBJ1-2 NA TRBD1 TRBV28 CASGGQGALTYYGYTF TGTGCCAGCGGGGGACAGGGGGCGCTTACGTACTATGGCTACACCTTC
TRBJ2-1 NA NA TRBV4-1 CASSHPYNEQFF TGCGCCAGCAGCCATCCCTACAATGAGCAGTTCTTC
TRBJ2-5 NA NA TRBV24-1 CATSAGPQETQYF TGTGCCACCAGTGCAGGGCCACAAGAGACCCAGTACTTC
TRBJ2-3 NA NA TRBV11-3 CASSLFSGASTDTQYF TGTGCCAGCAGCTTATTCAGCGGCGCTAGCACAGATACGCAGTATTTT